The following is a TCR beta chain sequence with its context. The antigen is unknown. This record comes from a study of neurological immune-mediated disorders. The study built unsorted libraries from 2 million PBMCs kept at -80 C. The ends lost 5 bases at V and 7 bases at J; junction bases unmatched: 11. The CDR3 length is 16 residues. In germline, CDR1 is SGHRS, CDR2 YFSETQ. Study-wide results and limits: TCR clonal expansion peaked in HTLV-1-associated myelopathy patients and was lowest in multiple sclerosis patients. No expanded-clone CDR3 amino acid sequence recurred across subjects, suggesting private TCR-beta repertoires.

The cDNA came from 5'RACE, which used 10-nucleotide random UMIs. A single record per CDR3 protein comes from TCRdb applying MiXCR to the 5' RACE reads. The sample yields around 37,000 distinct CDR3 sequences, roughly 14% seen once. Sequencing used PBMCs. The source of this sequence is a woman aged 45-60 years with HTLV-1-associated myelopathy (HAM/TSP). This chain joins TRBV5-1 and TRBJ2-3; TRBD2 aligns across 12 bases. CDR3: CASRTGLAGTTNTQYF. The CDR3 DNA sequence: TGCGCCAGCAGAACCGGACTAGCGGGGACTACAAATACGCAGTATTTT.